Sequencing of this T cell receptor beta chain was carried out in a study of metastatic and nonmetastatic thyroid tumors. For the study at large: Repertoire comparison spanned blood and tumor or nodule tissue of malignant and benign thyroid patients.

This clone was observed many times. CDR1 and CDR2 from the germline V gene are KGHSH and LQKENI. Trimming cost V 4 bases and J 5 bases; bases outside gene matches: 4. CDR3 length: 13 amino acids. Through MiXCR, TCRdb re-clonotyped the PCR reads. The sample has tens of thousands of clones, around 20% seen once. Patients were all untreated before their thyroid surgery. The chain uses TRBV18 and TRBJ1-2; 7 bases align to TRBD1. This receptor was taken from a male donor with papillary thyroid cancer or a benign thyroid nodule (not recorded which). Some clones in this sample may be carry-over from other donors' samples. The source material was blood. The CDR3 region has the DNA TGTGCCAGCTCACAGGGGACAGAATATGGCTACACCTTC. This sequence encodes CASSQGTEYGYTF.